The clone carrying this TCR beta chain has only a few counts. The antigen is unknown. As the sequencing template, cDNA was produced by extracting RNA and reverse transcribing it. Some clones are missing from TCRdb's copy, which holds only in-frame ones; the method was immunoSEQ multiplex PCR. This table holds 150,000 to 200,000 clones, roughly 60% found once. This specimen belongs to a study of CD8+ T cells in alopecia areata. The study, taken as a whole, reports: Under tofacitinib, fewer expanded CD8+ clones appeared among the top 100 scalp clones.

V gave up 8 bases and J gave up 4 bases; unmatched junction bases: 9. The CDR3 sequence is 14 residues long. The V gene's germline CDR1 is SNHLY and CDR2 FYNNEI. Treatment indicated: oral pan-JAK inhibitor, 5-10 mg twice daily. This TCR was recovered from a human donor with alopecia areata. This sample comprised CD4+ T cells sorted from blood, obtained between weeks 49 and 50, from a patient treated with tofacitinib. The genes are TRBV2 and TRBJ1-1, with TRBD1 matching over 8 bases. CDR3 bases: TGTGCCAGCGGGGACGACAGGGGTGGCACTGAAGCTTTCTTT. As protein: CASGDDRGGTEAFF.